The 10 T cell receptor beta chains below come from one sample, sequenced in a study of cytomegalovirus exposure and HLA in healthy donors. Use of 60 Vbeta and 13 Jbeta primers characterized the PCR. Profiled with immunoSEQ multiplex PCR; TCRdb holds only in-frame clones, not every one. The specimen's table records some 33,000 clones. The sequenced material came from PBMCs. These receptors all stem from a female donor in good health and CMV-seronegative.

The rearrangement uses TRBV15 and TRBJ2-6; D ambiguous. CDR3 length: 16 amino acids. The V end was cut by 0 bases, the J end by 0 bases, with 6 bases between. Germline V gives CDR1 LNHNV, CDR2 YYDKDF (reference sequence). CDR3 nucleotide sequence: TGTGCCACCAGCAGAGAAGGAGACTCTGGGGCCAACGTCCTGACTTTC. Amino acid sequence: CATSREGDSGANVLTF.

The gene calls are TRBV7-2 and TRBJ2-1; possibly TRBD2 for D (6 bases). The CDR3 is made up of 15 amino acids. Trimming removed 0 bases at V and 8 bases at J, with 14 bases between. Germline V gene lookup returns CDR1 SGHTA and CDR2 FQGNSA. In nucleotides, the CDR3 is TGTGCCAGCAGCTTAGCCGGGGGACCCCTCGATGAGCAGTTCTTC. As protein: CASSLAGGPLDEQFF.

V is TRBV27 and J is TRBJ1-2; tentatively, D is TRBD1 (6 bases). The CDR3 runs 13 residues. Germline V gives CDR1 MNHEY, CDR2 SMNVEV (reference sequence). V dropped 2 bases and J dropped 3 bases, with 7 bases sitting between them. DNA of the CDR3: TGTGCCAGCAGTTTACGGACAGACTATGGCTACACCTTC. Translated, it gives CASSLRTDYGYTF.

This chain links TRBV28 with TRBJ2-7, with 8 bases lining up with TRBD1. V was clipped by 5 bases and J by 5 bases; unmatched bases: 8. CDR3 length: 14 amino acids. Germline CDR1 and CDR2: MDHEN and SYDVKM. For the CDR3, the DNA is TGTGCCAGCAGTCCGACAGGGGAAATCCACGAGCAGTACTTC. Its protein product is CASSPTGEIHEQYF.

This chain connects TRBV19 to TRBJ2-7, with D maybe TRBD1 (6 bases). V lost 8 bases, J lost 6 bases, and 17 bases lay in between. Looked up from germline, CDR1 is LNHDA and CDR2 is SQIVND (reference sequence). The CDR3 contains 13 residues. The DNA for the CDR3 is TGTGCCAGTGCCGACCGGGGACAAGGCGAGCAGTACTTC. It yields the protein CASADRGQGEQYF.

The chain joins TRBV9 to TRBJ2-5; maybe TRBD1 (5 bases). The CDR3 loop spans 18 amino acids. Germline CDR1 reads SGDLS; CDR2 reads YYNGEE. V shed 0 bases and J shed 1 base, with 19 bases lying between them. CDR3 in DNA: TGTGCCAGCAGCGTAGGCCGGTCCCCCACAGGCCCCCAAGAGACCCAGTACTTC. It yields the protein CASSVGRSPTGPQETQYF.

The gene calls are TRBV9 and TRBJ1-2; D is ambiguous. Germline V CDR1 and CDR2: SGDLS, YYNGEE. The CDR3 contains 13 residues. V was cut by 5 bases and J by 3 bases, with 11 bases left in between. CDR3: CASRAGGDYGYTF. CDR3 nucleotides: TGTGCCAGCAGGGCCGGCGGAGACTATGGCTACACCTTC.

The V gene is TRBV6-5, the J gene TRBJ1-2, with 7 positions matching TRBD1. Per germline, CDR1 MNHEY and CDR2 SVGAGI. The junction had 4 bases not matched to a gene; V was cut back by 0 bases and J by 6 bases. This CDR3 region has 14 residues. The CDR3: CASSYSEGADGYTF. In nucleotides, the CDR3 is TGTGCCAGCAGTTACTCGGAGGGGGCGGATGGCTACACCTTC.

The chain employs TRBV6-5 and TRBJ2-7; 10 bases fit TRBD1. The CDR3 has 14 amino acids. V was pared by 8 bases and J by 2 bases, with 6 bases of the junction left unmatched. Germline CDR1 and CDR2: MNHEY and SVGAGI. The CDR3 coding sequence is TGTGCCAGCCAAGGACAGGGGGGACCCTACGAGCAGTACTTC. Translated: CASQGQGGPYEQYF.

Here the CDR3 reads CAVSPTGYGYTF. In DNA, the CDR3 is TGTGCCGTCAGCCCGACGGGCTATGGCTACACCTTC. The genes are TRBV2 and TRBJ1-2; D unclear. Germline loops: CDR1 SNHLY, CDR2 FYNNEI. The CDR3 has 12 amino acids. V was clipped by 11 bases and J by 4 bases, with 14 bases between them.